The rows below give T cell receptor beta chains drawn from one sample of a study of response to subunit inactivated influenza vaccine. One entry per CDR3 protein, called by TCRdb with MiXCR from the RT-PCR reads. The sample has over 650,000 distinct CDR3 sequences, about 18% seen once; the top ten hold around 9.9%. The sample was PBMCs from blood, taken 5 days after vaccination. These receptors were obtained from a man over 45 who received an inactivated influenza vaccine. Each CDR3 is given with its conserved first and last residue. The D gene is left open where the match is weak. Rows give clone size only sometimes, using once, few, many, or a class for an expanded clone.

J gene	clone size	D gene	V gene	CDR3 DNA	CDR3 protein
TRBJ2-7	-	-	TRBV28	TGTGCCAGCAGCCGAAAGACAGTTTACGAGCAGTACTTC	CASSRKTVYEQYF
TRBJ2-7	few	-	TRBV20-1	TGCAGTGCCCCCCGTTCCCGCTATCTGCAGTACTTC	CSAPRSRYLQYF
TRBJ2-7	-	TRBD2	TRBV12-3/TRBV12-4	TGTGCCAGCAGACAAGGGACCGCGGGGGACGAGCAGTACTTC	CASRQGTAGDEQYF
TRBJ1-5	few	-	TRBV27	TGTGCCAGCAGTTTATTGCCAGATAGCAATCAGCCCCAGCATTTT	CASSLLPDSNQPQHF
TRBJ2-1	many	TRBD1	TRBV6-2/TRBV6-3	TGTGCCAGCAGCACGGACAGGGATACTCGAAATGAGCAGTTCTTC	CASSTDRDTRNEQFF
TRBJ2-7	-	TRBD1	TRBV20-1	TGCAGTGCTAGTGCACCGGGACAGTCTTCCTACGAGCAGTACTTC	CSASAPGQSSYEQYF
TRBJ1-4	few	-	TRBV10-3	TGTGCCATCAGCGGAGCGGACGGAACTAATGAAAAACTGTTTTTT	CAISGADGTNEKLFF
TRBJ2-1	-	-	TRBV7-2	TGTGCCAGCAGCATAACTAGAGAGCAGTTCTTC	CASSITREQFF
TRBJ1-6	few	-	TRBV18	TGTGCCAGCTCACCACTCGTCAATAATTCACCCCTCCACTTT	CASSPLVNNSPLHF
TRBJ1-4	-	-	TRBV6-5	TGTGCCAGCAGTTACCAGGGGATGGGGGAAAAACTGTTTTTT	CASSYQGMGEKLFF
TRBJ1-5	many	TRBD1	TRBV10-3	TGTGCCATCAGTGTTGGGACAGACAATCAGCCCCAGCATTTT	CAISVGTDNQPQHF
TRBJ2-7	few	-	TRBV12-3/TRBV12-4	TGTGCCAGCAGTCCCCCGGGACTCCCCTCATACGAGCAGTACTTC	CASSPPGLPSYEQYF
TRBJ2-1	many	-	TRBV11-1	TGTGCCAGCAGCGCGACAGACAATGAGCAGTTCTTC	CASSATDNEQFF
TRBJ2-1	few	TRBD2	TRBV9	TGTGCCAGCAGCGTAGCCGGGATTAGCGGGGGCTACAATGAGCAGTTCTTC	CASSVAGISGGYNEQFF
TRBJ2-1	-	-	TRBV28	TGTGCCAGCAGTAGCCGAACTTTGACTCCCGACAATGAGCAGTTCTTC	CASSSRTLTPDNEQFF
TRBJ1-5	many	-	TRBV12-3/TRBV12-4	TGTGCCAGCAATCTACAGGGTGGGGGTCCTGGCAATCAGCCCCAGCATTTT	CASNLQGGGPGNQPQHF